The 10 T cell receptor beta chains in this list originate from one sample, sequenced in a study of T cells after yellow fever vaccination. One entry per CDR3 protein results from TCRdb running MiXCR on the 5' RACE reads. The top ten clones hold around a sixth of a sample with 500,000 to 650,000 distinct CDR3 sequences, 17% of them seen once. Here the sequenced sample was PBMCs, taken 5 days after the first yellow fever vaccination. The receptors here all came from a young man who received the YFV17D yellow fever vaccine.

This sequence joins TRBV18 and TRBJ1-2, with D unresolved. V was trimmed by 0 bases and J by 4 bases, leaving 12 bases between them. The CDR3 spans 15 residues. CDR1 and CDR2 from the germline V gene are KGHSH and LQKENI. The CDR3 is CASSPPSGTRYGYTF. CDR3 nucleotides: TGTGCCAGCTCACCACCCAGCGGTACTCGCTATGGCTACACCTTC.

This clonotype was observed a few times. J is TRBJ1-6 and V is TRBV7-9, with D hard to call. From germline, CDR1 is SEHNR and CDR2 FQNEAQ (reference sequence). Deletions cut 1 base from V and 9 bases from J, with 10 bases between. The CDR3 contains 14 residues. CDR3 loop: CASSLDSGISPLHF. CDR3 nucleotide sequence: TGTGCCAGCAGCTTAGATTCGGGGATTTCACCCCTCCACTTT.

This clonotype was detected once. The genes are TRBV6-1 and TRBJ1-1; D uncertain. There are 15 residues in the CDR3. With 7 bases removed from V and 3 bases from J, the gap between germline ends came to 18 bases. Germline V gene lookup returns CDR1 MNHNS and CDR2 SASEGT. The CDR3 reads CASTERAAGYTEAFF. The CDR3 coding sequence is TGTGCCAGCACCGAACGGGCGGCGGGGTACACTGAAGCTTTCTTT.

This clonotype was counted only a few times. The chain employs TRBV9 and TRBJ2-7; 7 bases line up with TRBD1. This CDR3 has 14 residues. In germline, CDR1 is SGDLS, CDR2 YYNGEE. After removal of 3 bases from V and 2 bases from J, the junction contained 5 bases not matched to a gene. The CDR3 DNA reads as TGTGCCAGCAGCGAAAGGACAGGCCCCTACGAGCAGTACTTC. It translates to CASSERTGPYEQYF.

This clonotype was detected ten times or more. The V gene is TRBV4-3, the J gene TRBJ2-5, with D possibly being TRBD1 or TRBD2 (5 bases each). This CDR3 region has 14 residues. The germline V gene encodes CDR1 LGHNA and CDR2 YSLEER. Trimming took off 4 bases at V and 5 bases at J, with 14 bases between the two ends. The CDR3 nucleotides are TGCGCCAGCAGCCGAGGGACCTTGGGGGAGACCCAGTACTTC. Residues: CASSRGTLGETQYF.

The table lists this clonotype with a count of one. The gene calls are TRBV7-9 and TRBJ2-2; 7 nucleotides line up with TRBD2. Trimming at V came to 6 bases and at J to 0 bases, leaving 4 bases not matched to a gene. Germline-derived CDR1 and CDR2 are SEHNR and FQNEAQ (reference sequence). This CDR3 has 15 amino acids. CDR3 nucleotides: TGTGCCAGCAGGGCGAGCGGGGCGAACACCGGGGAGCTGTTTTTT. It is translated as CASRASGANTGELFF.

The chain links TRBV5-1 to TRBJ2-3; D might be TRBD2 (5 bases). V lost 0 bases and J 6 bases, leaving 14 bases between the germline ends. Germline-derived CDR1 and CDR2 are SGHRS and YFSETQ. CDR3 length: 15 amino acids. CDR3 in DNA: TGCGCCAGCAGCTTGGAACCTAGCCGAGCCGATACGCAGTATTTT. Residues: CASSLEPSRADTQYF. Variable domain in full (rest from reference TRBV5-1 and TRBJ2-3): KAGVTQTPRYLIKTRGQQVTLSCSPISGHRSVSWYQQTPGQGLQFLFEYFSETQRNKGNFPGRFSGRQFSNSRSEMNVSTLELGDSALYLCASSLEPSRADTQYFGPGTRLTVL.

The CDR3 bases are TGTGCCAGCAGATACGGAGGGTGGCAGTATGGCTACACCTTC. It yields the protein CASRYGGWQYGYTF. The chain uses TRBV12-3 or TRBV12-4 and TRBJ1-2, with D hard to call. CDR3 length: 14 amino acids. V was cut by 6 bases and J by 5 bases, with 16 bases left in between.

This clonotype was recorded a few times. The chain combines TRBV6-5 with TRBJ2-1; 9 bases match TRBD1. The trim removed 6 bases at V and 9 bases at J, leaving 3 bases unmatched. CDR3 length: 12 residues. Germline lookup yields CDR1 MNHEY and CDR2 SVGAGI. The CDR3 loop reads CASRTGGGEQFF. For the CDR3, the DNA is TGTGCCAGCAGGACAGGGGGAGGTGAGCAGTTCTTC.

This clonotype occurred a few times. This chain links TRBV10-3 with TRBJ2-3; possibly TRBD1 or TRBD2 for D (5 bases each). The V gene lost 3 bases and the J gene lost 0 bases, with 10 bases spanning the gap. Germline V gene data show CDR1 as ENHRY and CDR2 as SYGVKD. The CDR3 spans 15 residues. The DNA of the CDR3 is TGTGCCATCAGTGAATCTGGGGGAAGCACAGATACGCAGTATTTT. The encoded protein is CAISESGGSTDTQYF.